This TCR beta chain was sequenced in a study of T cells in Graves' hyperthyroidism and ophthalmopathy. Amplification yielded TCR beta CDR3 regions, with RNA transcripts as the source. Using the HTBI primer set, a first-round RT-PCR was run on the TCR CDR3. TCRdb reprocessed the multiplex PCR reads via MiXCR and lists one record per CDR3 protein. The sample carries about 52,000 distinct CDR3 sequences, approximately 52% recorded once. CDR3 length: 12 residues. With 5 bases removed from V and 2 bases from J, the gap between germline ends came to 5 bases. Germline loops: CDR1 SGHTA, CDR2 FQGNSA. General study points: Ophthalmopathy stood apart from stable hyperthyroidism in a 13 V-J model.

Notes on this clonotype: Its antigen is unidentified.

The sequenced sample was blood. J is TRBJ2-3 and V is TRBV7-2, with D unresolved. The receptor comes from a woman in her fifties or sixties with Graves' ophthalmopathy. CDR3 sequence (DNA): TGTGCCAGCAGCCGATTCACAGATACGCAGTATTTT. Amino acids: CASSRFTDTQYF.